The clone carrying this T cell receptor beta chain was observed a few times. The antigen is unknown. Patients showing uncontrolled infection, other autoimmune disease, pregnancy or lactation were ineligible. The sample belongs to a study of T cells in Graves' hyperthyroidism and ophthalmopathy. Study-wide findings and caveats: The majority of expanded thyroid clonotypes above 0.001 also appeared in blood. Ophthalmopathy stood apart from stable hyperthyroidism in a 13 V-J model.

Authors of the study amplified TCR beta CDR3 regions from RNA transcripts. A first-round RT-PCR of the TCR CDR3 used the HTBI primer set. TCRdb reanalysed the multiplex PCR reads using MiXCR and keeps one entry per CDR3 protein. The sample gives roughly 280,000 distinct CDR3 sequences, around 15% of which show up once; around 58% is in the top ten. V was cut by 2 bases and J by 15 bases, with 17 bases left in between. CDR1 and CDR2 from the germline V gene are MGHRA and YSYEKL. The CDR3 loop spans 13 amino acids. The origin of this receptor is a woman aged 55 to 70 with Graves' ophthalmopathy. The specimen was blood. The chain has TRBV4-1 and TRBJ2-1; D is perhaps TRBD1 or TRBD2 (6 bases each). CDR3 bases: TGCGCCAGCAGCCAACCGGAGGGGGAAGATATGTTCTTC. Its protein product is CASSQPEGEDMFF.